The T cell receptor beta chain under discussion was sequenced for a study of OX40 agonist ivuxolimab in advanced cancers. Study as a whole: Three patients got partial responses; one had hepatocellular carcinoma and two had cutaneous melanoma.

From germline, CDR1 is SGHNT and CDR2 YENEEA. The CDR3 consists of 15 residues. The V gene lost 3 bases and the J gene lost 0 bases, with 9 bases spanning the gap. The repertoire was sequenced with immunoSEQ multiplex PCR; TCRdb's copy has only in-frame clones and lacks some. The sample records about 46,000 clones, 88% being singletons. The source is an adult with an advanced solid tumor such as melanoma, head and neck, liver or kidney cancer. Sequenced material: CD4+ or CD8+ T cells sorted from blood, taken in a trial of the OX40 agonist ivuxolimab. The rearrangement uses TRBV11-3 and TRBJ2-1; tentatively, D is TRBD1 (5 bases). CDR3 residues: CASSFQGVSYNEQFF. Here the CDR3 DNA reads TGTGCCAGCAGCTTTCAGGGCGTCTCCTACAATGAGCAGTTCTTC.